A few counts support the clone carrying this TCR beta chain. Its antigen is not identified. At sampling all donors were nominally healthy, likely with unrecorded immune exposures. The V and J ends lost 3 bases and 10 bases, in that order; junction bases with no gene match: 5. The V gene's germline CDR1 is LGHNA and CDR2 YSLEER. The CDR3 contains 13 residues. This specimen comes from a study of cytomegalovirus exposure and HLA in healthy donors. Study results and caveats: Most TCR sequences were uncommon, yet certain public TCRs appeared in many donors.

13 Jbeta primers and 60 Vbeta primers were used for the PCR. Measured with immunoSEQ multiplex PCR; TCRdb has only the in-frame clones, and not every one. The table includes about 120,000 clones, 15% detected once. The receptor's source is a woman between 18 and 30 years old in good health and CMV-seronegative. The sample comprised PBMCs. This chain links TRBV4-3 with TRBJ2-1, with 8 bases fitting TRBD2. CDR3 DNA: TGCGCCAGCAGCCATGGACTAGCTAAGGAGCAGTTCTTC. It is translated as CASSHGLAKEQFF.